A selection of T cell receptor beta chains follows, all from one sample in a study of OX40 agonist ivuxolimab in advanced cancers. Profiled with immunoSEQ multiplex PCR; TCRdb holds only in-frame clones, not every one. The sample shows about 90,000 clones, 85% to 90% of them seen only once. The specimen was CD4+ or CD8+ T cells sorted from blood, collected in a trial of the OX40 agonist ivuxolimab. These receptors all come from an adult with an advanced solid tumor such as melanoma, head and neck, liver or kidney cancer. Each CDR3 is given with its conserved first and last residue. D genes are given only for firm matches. The size entry is marked missing in some rows and otherwise reads once, few, many or a size class.

>NA|TRBJ2-1|TRBV5-6|NA
CASSSQFHSYNEQFF
TGTGCCAGCAGTTCACAATTCCACTCCTACAATGAGCAGTTCTTC
>NA|TRBJ2-7|TRBV6-6|NA
CASSYQQGTYEQYF
TGTGCCAGCAGTTACCAGCAGGGAACCTACGAGCAGTACTTC
>TRBD2|TRBJ2-1|TRBV11-2|NA
CASSLAGGYNEQFF
TGTGCCAGCAGCTTAGCGGGAGGTTACAATGAGCAGTTCTTC
>NA|TRBJ2-7|TRBV6-5|NA
CASSYSREYVYEQYF
TGTGCCAGCAGTTACTCCAGGGAGTACGTCTACGAGCAGTACTTC
>NA|TRBJ2-1|TRBV6-4|NA
CASSEDTYNEQFF
TGTGCCAGCAGTGAGGACACCTACAATGAGCAGTTCTTC
>NA|TRBJ1-1|TRBV18|NA
CASSPAGLDVDMNTEAFF
TGTGCCAGCTCACCGGCCGGCCTAGACGTCGACATGAACACTGAAGCTTTCTTT
>NA|TRBJ1-1|TRBV27|NA
CASSFSGGAGSMNTEAFF
TGTGCCAGCAGTTTTAGCGGTGGGGCAGGGTCAATGAACACTGAAGCTTTCTTT
>TRBD1|TRBJ2-7|TRBV4-1|NA
CASSRTGEGEQYF
TGCGCCAGCAGCCGGACAGGGGAAGGCGAGCAGTACTTC
>NA|TRBJ1-2|TRBV21-1|NA
CASSKIHHGPFNGYTF
TGTGCCAGCAGCAAAATTCACCACGGACCCTTTAATGGCTACACCTTC
>NA|TRBJ2-5|TRBV27|NA
CASSSAGETQYF
TGTGCCAGCAGTTCAGCAGGAGAGACCCAGTACTTC
>NA|TRBJ2-7|TRBV6-5|NA
CASSYGGGTSYEQYF
TGTGCCAGCAGTTATGGTGGCGGGACCTCCTACGAGCAGTACTTC
>TRBD2|TRBJ2-1|TRBV6-1|NA
CAISGATSVTYNEQFF
TGTGCCATCAGTGGGGCAACTAGCGTAACCTACAATGAGCAGTTCTTC
>NA|TRBJ1-5|TRBV19|few
CASGDGYQPQHF
TGTGCCTCCGGGGACGGGTATCAGCCCCAGCATTTT
>NA|TRBJ1-4|TRBV11-2|NA
CASSLPGVEKLFF
TGTGCCAGCAGCTTACCAGGGGTGGAAAAACTGTTTTTT
>NA|TRBJ2-2|TRBV18|NA
CASSPTMTDVNTGELFF
TGTGCCAGCTCACCCACCATGACAGATGTGAACACCGGGGAGCTGTTTTTT
>TRBD2|TRBJ2-2|TRBV7-3|NA
CASSLNSGANTGELFF
TGTGCCAGCAGCTTAAATAGCGGGGCAAACACCGGGGAGCTGTTTTTT
>NA|TRBJ2-1|TRBV21-1|NA
CASSRTGESYNEQFF
TGTGCCAGCAGCAGGACAGGGGAATCCTACAATGAGCAGTTCTTC
>NA|TRBJ1-1|TRBV28|NA
CASLISPGSTEAFF
TGTGCCAGCCTAATCTCCCCCGGGAGCACTGAAGCTTTCTTT
>TRBD2|TRBJ2-3|TRBV30|once
CAWSILTGGTTDTQYF
TGTGCCTGGAGTATACTTACGGGAGGGACCACAGATACGCAGTATTTT
>NA|TRBJ1-1|TRBV28|NA
CASARGGQVGEAFF
TGTGCCAGCGCCAGAGGGGGGCAGGTTGGTGAAGCTTTCTTT
>NA|TRBJ2-5|TRBV15|once
CATSRDLRLTIQETQYF
TGTGCCACCAGCAGAGATCTTCGTCTGACCATCCAAGAGACCCAGTACTTC
>TRBD1|TRBJ1-1|TRBV5-5|NA
CASSFAPGQTDTEAFF
TGTGCCAGCAGCTTCGCCCCGGGACAGACGGACACTGAAGCTTTCTTT
>NA|TRBJ1-5|TRBV6-5|once
CASSYLGGRDQPQHF
TGTGCCAGCAGTTACCTGGGGGGGCGCGATCAGCCCCAGCATTTT
>TRBD1|TRBJ1-2|TRBV29-1|NA
CSVLFVTGGYGYTF
TGCAGCGTTCTCTTCGTCACAGGGGGCTATGGCTACACCTTC
>TRBD1|TRBJ1-2|TRBV10-3|NA
CAISADREWGYTF
TGTGCCATCAGCGCGGACAGGGAGTGGGGCTACACCTTC
>NA|TRBJ1-2|TRBV27|NA
CASRDGGNGYTF
TGTGCCAGCCGGGACGGTGGAAATGGCTACACCTTC
>NA|TRBJ2-7|TRBV7-2|NA
CASSFSPEQYF
TGTGCCAGCAGCTTTAGTCCCGAGCAGTACTTC
>NA|TRBJ1-1|TRBV29-1|NA
CSVERRTDTEAFF
TGCAGCGTTGAAAGGAGAACAGACACTGAAGCTTTCTTT
>TRBD2|TRBJ2-7|TRBV9|NA
CASSVGLAAYEQYF
TGTGCCAGCAGCGTAGGACTAGCGGCCTACGAGCAGTACTTC
>TRBD2|TRBJ2-7|TRBV6-1|NA
CASSSLAGVYEQYF
TGTGCCAGCAGTTCACTAGCGGGAGTCTACGAGCAGTACTTC
>NA|TRBJ2-7|TRBV4-1|NA
CASSQDTPGRDRPVTYEQYF
TGCGCCAGCAGCCAAGATACCCCGGGGAGAGACAGGCCGGTAACCTACGAGCAGTACTTC
>NA|TRBJ1-2|TRBV6-5|NA
CASSYSMGGGYTF
TGTGCCAGCAGTTACTCGATGGGGGGGGGCTACACCTTC
>TRBD1|TRBJ1-6|TRBV27|NA
CASSLSLQGSSPLHF
TGTGCCAGCAGTTTATCGTTACAGGGGTCCTCACCCCTCCACTTT
>NA|TRBJ1-2|TRBV10-3|NA
CAISEAGRANYGYTF
TGTGCCATCAGTGAGGCAGGACGAGCTAACTATGGCTACACCTTC
>NA|TRBJ2-7|TRBV29-1|few
CSVELQPYEQYF
TGCAGCGTTGAACTACAGCCCTACGAGCAGTACTTC
>TRBD1|TRBJ2-7|TRBV6-5|NA
CASSYSGTGEFYEQYF
TGTGCCAGCAGTTACTCCGGGACAGGGGAGTTCTACGAGCAGTACTTC
>NA|TRBJ2-1|TRBV6-5|once
CASSYEKWGNEQFF
TGTGCCAGCAGTTACGAAAAGTGGGGGAATGAGCAGTTCTTC
>TRBD1|TRBJ1-2|TRBV5-1|NA
CASSAGQGDGYTF
TGCGCCAGCAGCGCCGGACAGGGGGATGGCTACACCTTC
>NA|TRBJ2-5|TRBV6-6|NA
CASIQGRKGVRETQYF
TGTGCCAGCATCCAAGGAAGAAAGGGAGTGCGAGAGACCCAGTACTTC
>NA|TRBJ2-6|TRBV4-1|NA
CASSRGGIVSGANVLTF
TGCGCCAGCAGCCGAGGAGGGATTGTTTCTGGGGCCAACGTCCTGACTTTC
>NA|TRBJ2-2|TRBV28|NA
CASSFWLPPGELFF
TGTGCCAGCAGTTTCTGGCTCCCCCCGGGGGAGCTGTTTTTT
>TRBD2|TRBJ2-1|TRBV5-1|once
CASSPHIAGGYNEQFF
TGCGCCAGCAGCCCTCACATCGCGGGAGGCTACAATGAGCAGTTCTTC
>NA|TRBJ2-1|TRBV10-3|NA
CAIMRGWSNEQFF
TGTGCCATCATGAGGGGGTGGAGCAATGAGCAGTTCTTC
>TRBD1|TRBJ1-1|TRBV6-1|once
CASSNTGGTEAFF
TGTGCCAGCAGTAACACAGGGGGCACTGAAGCTTTCTTT
>NA|TRBJ1-1|TRBV11-3|NA
CASSLGLTGILREAFF
TGTGCCAGCAGCTTAGGTCTGACGGGGATATTACGAGAAGCTTTCTTT
>NA|TRBJ2-7|TRBV6-1|NA
CASSETLVSSYEQYF
TGTGCCAGCAGTGAAACTCTTGTAAGCTCCTACGAGCAGTACTTC
>TRBD2|TRBJ2-7|TRBV6-5|NA
CASSYLTSGSDYEQYF
TGTGCCAGCAGTTACTTGACTAGCGGAAGTGATTACGAGCAGTACTTC
>NA|TRBJ2-3|TRBV5-4|NA
CASSLTSYSTDTQYF
TGTGCCAGCAGCTTGACGAGTTATAGCACAGATACGCAGTATTTT
>NA|TRBJ2-7|TRBV19|NA
CASSPLATGYEQYF
TGTGCCAGTAGTCCCTTAGCGACAGGTTACGAGCAGTACTTC
>TRBD2|TRBJ2-5|TRBV5-8|NA
CASSLSGRIQETQYF
TGTGCCAGCAGCCTGAGCGGGAGAATCCAAGAGACCCAGTACTTC
>NA|TRBJ2-5|TRBV30|NA
CAWSAPDREPYF
TGTGCCTGGAGTGCGCCGGACAGAGAGCCGTACTTC
>TRBD2|TRBJ2-7|TRBV6-6|NA
CASTLGLAGDYEQYF
TGTGCCAGCACTTTAGGACTAGCGGGGGACTACGAGCAGTACTTC